This T cell receptor beta chain was sequenced for a study of T cell responses to AZD1222 COVID-19 vaccine. From germline, CDR1 is SNHLY and CDR2 FYNNEI. V lost 8 bases and J 0 bases, leaving 11 bases between the germline ends. There are 15 residues in the CDR3. Study conclusions and caveats: Of spike-specific TCRs, nearly half reportedly target regions left unmutated in variants.

Details on this clone: The antigen remains unidentified.

This table comes from immunoSEQ multiplex PCR, and its TCRdb copy is limited to in-frame clones, with some not included. The data hold some 200,000 clones, with around 90% observed a single time. Sequenced material: peripheral blood, taken 28 days after the second AZD1222 dose. This TCR was recovered from an adult who received the AZD1222 COVID-19 vaccine. The gene calls are TRBV2 and TRBJ1-6, with no clear D. The CDR3 nucleotides read TGTGCCAGCCTAGCTCAGAGCTCCTATAATTCACCCCTCCACTTT. It codes for CASLAQSSYNSPLHF.